These 27 T cell receptor beta chains came from one sample sequenced in a study of Ad26.COV2.S vaccination and SARS-CoV-2 variants. Treatment reported: about 20 received Ad26.COV2.S at low or high dose, single or two shots; roughly five received placebo; per-sample allocation not given. Sampling took place 63 days after the first vaccine or placebo injection. Profiling relied on immunoSEQ multiplex PCR, and the TCRdb table lists in-frame clones only, not all of them. The repertoire includes 300,000 to 350,000 clones, approximately 90% of them detected once, and under 6% sits in the top ten. The input for sequencing was peripheral blood, taken in a trial of Ad26.COV2.S vaccine versus placebo. Source of these receptors: a person between 18 and 59 years old who received the Ad26.COV2.S COVID-19 vaccine or a placebo.

The chain is built from TRBV5-1 and TRBJ1-1; D is unresolved. Germline values: CDR1 SGHRS, CDR2 YFSETQ. The CDR3 is 13 residues long. The ends were cut back, 0 bases at V and 7 bases at J, with 10 bases in the middle. In nucleotides, the CDR3 is TGCGCCAGCAGCTTGGAGTTCGTGGATGAAGCTTTCTTT. Translated: CASSLEFVDEAFF.

This clone was recorded only once. The chain uses TRBV25-1 and TRBJ2-2; D may be TRBD1 or TRBD2 (5 bases each). V was pared by 4 bases and J by 2 bases, with 11 bases between. The length of the CDR3 is 15 residues. CDR1 and CDR2 from the germline V gene are MGHDK and SYGVNS. The CDR3 region is CASSAGPTNTGELFF. In DNA form, the CDR3 reads TGTGCCAGCAGTGCGGGACCGACAAACACCGGGGAGCTGTTTTTT.

The genes are TRBV28 and TRBJ2-5; TRBD2 agrees at 8 bases. CDR3 length: 19 amino acids. V was clipped by 3 bases and J by 5 bases; unmatched bases: 20. The germline V gene has CDR1 MDHEN and CDR2 SYDVKM. This chain's CDR3 is CASSFPAAPVVAGGETQYF. CDR3 nucleotide sequence: TGTGCCAGCAGTTTCCCGGCGGCGCCCGTTGTCGCGGGAGGCGAGACCCAGTACTTC. The full variable domain, its missing parts supplied by reference TRBV28 and TRBJ2-5, is DVKVTQSSRYLVKRTGEKVFLECVQDMDHENMFWYRQDPGLGLRLIYFSYDVKMKEKGDIPEGYSVSREKKERFSLILESASTNQTSMYLCASSFPAAPVVAGGETQYFGPGTRLLVL.

This CDR3 is CASSNGELYGYTF. In DNA form, the CDR3 reads TGTGCCAGCAGTAACGGGGAGCTCTATGGCTACACCTTC. V usage is TRBV6-5 and J usage is TRBJ1-2; D not certain. Trimming cost V 5 bases and J 4 bases, with 11 bases left between them. The germline V gene has CDR1 MNHEY and CDR2 SVGAGI. The CDR3 totals 13 residues.

This chain links TRBV29-1 with TRBJ2-1; 12 bases agree with TRBD2. From germline, CDR1 is SQVTM and CDR2 ANQGSEA. This CDR3 is 15 amino acids long. The junction had 8 bases not matched to a gene; V was cut back by 2 bases and J by 9 bases. Here the CDR3 DNA reads TGCAGCGTTGAACCCAGGACTAGCGGGGAAGGTGAGCAGTTCTTC. This translates into CSVEPRTSGEGEQFF.

This clone was seen more than once but under ten times. The V call is TRBV24-1, the J call TRBJ2-1, with TRBD2 identical over 15 bases. The CDR3 is 19 amino acids. The V and J ends lost 4 bases and 1 base, in that order; junction bases with no gene match: 7. Germline values: CDR1 KGHDR, CDR2 SFDVKD. CDR3 protein: CATSESGLAGGLSYNEQFF. The CDR3, as DNA: TGTGCCACCAGTGAAAGCGGACTAGCGGGAGGGTTATCCTACAATGAGCAGTTCTTC.

The CDR3, as DNA: TGTGCCAGCAGCTTACAGGACGAGCAGTACTTC. Its translation is CASSLQDEQYF. The V gene is TRBV7-9, the J gene TRBJ2-7; no clear D. The CDR3 runs 11 residues. V gave up 2 bases and J gave up 5 bases, with 4 bases separating them. Germline V CDR1 and CDR2: SEHNR, FQNEAQ (reference sequence).

This clone was seen once. This rearrangement joins TRBV2 to TRBJ2-5, with unresolved D. The CDR3 sequence is 10 residues long. Between the trimmed V and J ends, which lost 5 bases and 7 bases, there was a span of 5 bases. Germline V gene lookup returns CDR1 SNHLY and CDR2 FYNNEI. For the CDR3, the DNA is TGTGCCAGCAGTACGGGGACCCAGTACTTC. Its translation is CASSTGTQYF.

The rearrangement joins TRBV27 to TRBJ1-3; 7 bases fit TRBD1. This CDR3 region has 19 residues. Per the germline V gene, CDR1 is MNHEY and CDR2 is SMNVEV (reference sequence). Trimming at V came to 5 bases and at J to 0 bases, leaving 16 bases not matched to a gene. The CDR3 spells CASSPQIGGTANSGNTIYF. DNA for the CDR3: TGTGCCAGCAGTCCGCAAATAGGAGGGACAGCCAACTCTGGAAACACCATATATTTT.

The genes are TRBV11-2 and TRBJ2-1; D is unresolved. From germline, CDR1 is SGHAT and CDR2 FQNNGV. V was shortened by 0 bases and J by 7 bases, with 10 bases between the two germline ends. The CDR3 length is 14 residues. The CDR3 reads CASSLDPGRNEQFF. DNA of the CDR3: TGTGCCAGCAGCTTAGATCCGGGTAGGAATGAGCAGTTCTTC.

This clone was seen a single time. The rearrangement uses TRBV7-2 and TRBJ1-2, with 9 bases aligning to TRBD1. CDR3 length: 17 residues. Germline lookup yields CDR1 SGHTA and CDR2 FQGNSA. With 0 bases clipped from V and 2 bases from J, the junction kept 7 bases outside the gene matches. The CDR3 DNA sequence: TGTGCCAGCAGCTTAGCCCACAGGGGGCGTCGGAACTATGGCTACACCTTC. Its translation: CASSLAHRGRRNYGYTF.

This chain joins TRBV11-2 and TRBJ2-7; D is perhaps TRBD1 (6 bases). Trimming cost V 0 bases and J 2 bases, with 11 bases left between them. Germline values: CDR1 SGHAT, CDR2 FQNNGV. The CDR3 is 15 amino acids. In nucleotides, the CDR3 is TGTGCCAGCAGCTTAGATTGGGACATTGCCTACGAGCAGTACTTC. Translation: CASSLDWDIAYEQYF.

The J gene is TRBJ2-1, the V gene TRBV15; D remains unclear. CDR1 and CDR2 from the germline V gene are LNHNV and YYDKDF (reference sequence). V lost 4 bases and J lost 3, with 7 bases in between. This CDR3 is built from 13 residues. This chain's CDR3 is CATSTDIYNEQFF. CDR3 nucleotides: TGTGCCACCAGCACCGACATCTACAATGAGCAGTTCTTC.

This clone is a singleton in its sample. V is TRBV25-1 and J is TRBJ1-1; D might be TRBD1 (6 bases). This CDR3 has 15 residues. The V end was cut by 1 base, the J end by 1 base, with 10 bases between. CDR1 and CDR2 from the germline V gene are MGHDK and SYGVNS. The CDR3 region has the DNA TGTGCCAGCAGTGAATGGGGGGGCGCGAACACTGAAGCTTTCTTT. It yields the protein CASSEWGGANTEAFF.

V and J are TRBV18 and TRBJ2-5, with D unresolved. The V end was cut by 0 bases, the J end by 0 bases, with 20 bases between. There are 19 residues in the CDR3. Germline CDR1 KGHSH, CDR2 LQKENI. CDR3 nucleotide sequence: TGTGCCAGCTCACCACCGCTACACCAGGTCTCTTGGTACCAAGAGACCCAGTACTTC. Translated, it gives CASSPPLHQVSWYQETQYF.

The chain employs TRBV5-1 and TRBJ2-1; the D gene could be TRBD1 or TRBD2 (5 bases each). CDR1 is SGHRS, CDR2 YFSETQ, per germline. The CDR3 is 13 residues long. V was shortened by 5 bases and J by 9 bases, with 15 bases between the two germline ends. CDR3 bases: TGCGCCAGCAGGCAGGGAGAGAACAGTGAGCAGTTCTTC. Its protein product is CASRQGENSEQFF.

The chain is built from TRBV7-2 and TRBJ2-7; 11 positions agree with TRBD1. Germline V gene lookup returns CDR1 SGHTA and CDR2 FQGNSA. This CDR3 comprises 15 residues. V was clipped by 5 bases and J by 3 bases; unmatched bases: 6. CDR3 bases: TGTGCCAGCAGCCCGGACAGGGGGCAGCTCTACGAGCAGTACTTC. Its protein product is CASSPDRGQLYEQYF. Combining the CDR3 with reference TRBV7-2 and TRBJ2-7 gives the whole variable domain GAGVSQSPSNKVTEKGKDVELRCDPISGHTALYWYRQSLGQGLEFLIYFQGNSAPDKSGLPSDRFSAERTGGSVSTLTIQRTQQEDSAVYLCASSPDRGQLYEQYFGPGTRLTVT.

The chain joins TRBV27 to TRBJ1-2, with D possibly TRBD1 on 5 matching bases. Trimming took off 7 bases at V and 8 bases at J, with 20 bases between the two ends. The CDR3 totals 14 residues. CDR1 MNHEY and CDR2 SMNVEV come from the germline V gene (reference sequence). The CDR3 here is CASKVGRENWGYTF. The CDR3 nucleotides read TGTGCCAGCAAAGTAGGCAGGGAGAATTGGGGCTACACCTTC.

The chain has TRBV18 and TRBJ2-5, with D possibly being TRBD2 (7 bases). CDR1 KGHSH and CDR2 LQKENI come from the germline V gene. The CDR3 has 15 residues. Deletions cut 6 bases from V and 2 bases from J, with 16 bases between. CDR3 amino acids: CASSGGRTAQETQYF. For the CDR3, the DNA is TGTGCCAGCTCCGGGGGGAGGACAGCACAAGAGACCCAGTACTTC. The variable domain in full, with the rest retrieved from reference TRBV18 and TRBJ2-5, is NAGVMQNPRHLVRRRGQEARLRCSPMKGHSHVYWYRQLPEEGLKFMVYLQKENIIDESGMPKERFSAEFPKEGPSILRIQQVVRGDSAAYFCASSGGRTAQETQYFGPGTRLLVL.

The chain uses TRBV11-2 and TRBJ1-1; TRBD1 might be the D (6 bases). Trimming cost V 4 bases and J 3 bases, with 15 bases left between them. CDR1 and CDR2 from the germline V gene are SGHAT and FQNNGV. The CDR3 is 15 residues long. Here the CDR3 reads CASSSVQGRDTEAFF. The CDR3 DNA follows: TGTGCCAGCAGCTCGGTACAGGGAAGGGACACTGAAGCTTTCTTT.

The rearrangement links TRBV3-1 (or the pseudogene TRBV3-2) to TRBJ2-5; tentative D call: TRBD2 (5 bases). CDR1 and CDR2 from the germline V gene are LGHDT and YNNKEL (reference sequence). This CDR3 region has 15 residues. Trimming cost V 6 bases and J 4 bases, with 18 bases left between them. The chain's CDR3 is CASSKRPAVLETQYF. CDR3 DNA sequence: TGTGCCAGCAGTAAAAGACCAGCGGTATTAGAGACCCAGTACTTC.

This clone has only one observation. The chain employs TRBV10-1 and TRBJ2-7; D uncertain. CDR1 is WNHNN, CDR2 SYGVQD, per germline (reference sequence). Trimming stripped 2 bases from V and 12 bases from J, with 17 bases between. CDR3 length equals 13 residues. The CDR3 sequence: CASSEEIGPGLYF. Here the CDR3 DNA reads TGCGCCAGCAGTGAGGAGATAGGACCTGGTCTGTACTTC.

The gene calls are TRBV20-1 and TRBJ2-7; TRBD1 matches 8 bases. The junction had 7 bases not matched to a gene; V was cut back by 3 bases and J by 6 bases. CDR3 size: 13 residues. Per germline, CDR1 DFQATT and CDR2 SNEGSKA (reference sequence). The CDR3 DNA reads as TGCAGTGCTAGTCCAGGGGGCGGGTTCGAGCAGTACTTC. It specifies CSASPGGGFEQYF.

In DNA form, the CDR3 reads TGTGCCAGCAGCCACCAAAAGGGGACTAGCGGGAATGTCAATGAGCAGTTCTTC. The encoded protein is CASSHQKGTSGNVNEQFF. The J gene is TRBJ2-1, the V gene TRBV5-6; 13 bases map to TRBD2. This CDR3 comprises 18 residues. Germline V gives CDR1 SGHDT, CDR2 YYEEEE. V trimming: 4 bases; J trimming: 6 bases; junction bases outside the gene matches: 13.

The chain recombines TRBV28 with TRBJ1-6; D is undetermined. The V and J ends lost 7 bases and 5 bases respectively, with 9 bases between them. The length of the CDR3 is 13 residues. Germline lookup yields CDR1 MDHEN and CDR2 SYDVKM. CDR3 nucleotide sequence: TGTGCCAGCAAGGGCACCAATAATTCACCCCTCCACTTT. This encodes CASKGTNNSPLHF.

The chain is built from TRBV5-5 and TRBJ2-3, with D tentatively TRBD2 (5 bases). The CDR3 extends over 16 amino acids. Germline loops: CDR1 SGHKS, CDR2 YYEKEE (reference sequence). The V end lost 4 bases, the J end lost 2 bases, and 17 bases lay between the germline ends. Here the CDR3 reads CASSPWTEVVTDTQYF. For the CDR3, the DNA is TGTGCCAGCAGCCCGTGGACGGAGGTGGTCACAGATACGCAGTATTTT. The full variable domain, with the rest looked up from reference TRBV5-5 and TRBJ2-3, is DAGVTQSPTHLIKTRGQQVTLRCSPISGHKSVSWYQQVLGQGPQFIFQYYEKEERGRGNFPDRFSARQFPNYSSELNVNALLLGDSALYLCASSPWTEVVTDTQYFGPGTRLTVL.

Of note for this clone: One end of the junction is discordant with germline, which a read error may explain. The chain combines TRBV5-6 with TRBJ1-4; a possible D gene is TRBD1 (5 bases). The CDR3 is 15 amino acids. CDR1 is SGHDT and CDR2 is YYEEEE in the germline V gene. In DNA form, the CDR3 reads TGTGCCAGCACCTTGATGGGGGCAACTAATGAAAAACTGTTTTTT. It yields the protein CASTLMGATNEKLFF. The entire variable domain, with the rest obtained from reference TRBV5-6 and TRBJ1-4, is as follows: DAGVTQSPTHLIKTRGQQVTLRCSPKSGHDTVSWYQQALGQGPQFIFQYYEEEERQRGNFPDRFSGHQFPNYSSELNVNALLLGDSALYLCASTLMGATNEKLFFGSGTQLSVL.